These 2 T cell receptor beta chains came from one sample sequenced in a study of blood T cell repertoires in COVID-19. The repertoire was sequenced with immunoSEQ multiplex PCR; TCRdb's copy has only in-frame clones and lacks some. Of about 160,000 clones in the sample, 75% to 90% were seen once. Source material: peripheral blood. The receptors were gathered from a woman aged 55-69 years with acute or convalescent COVID-19.

CDR3 in amino acids: CASSLGGAGNTIYF. The CDR3 DNA reads TGCGCCAGCAGCTTGGGGGGAGCGGGAAACACCATATATTTT. V is TRBV5-1 and J is TRBJ1-3; the D is unclear. The CDR3 spans 14 residues. Deletions cut 0 bases from V and 4 bases from J, with 8 bases between. Germline V gives CDR1 SGHRS, CDR2 YFSETQ.

The chain uses TRBV6-5 and TRBJ1-1; 8 positions agree with TRBD1. Germline V gives CDR1 MNHEY, CDR2 SVGAGI. V trimming: 0 bases; J trimming: 6 bases; junction bases outside the gene matches: 6. CDR3 length: 15 amino acids. CDR3 region: CASSYSYRGSSEAFF. In DNA, the CDR3 is TGTGCCAGCAGTTACTCGTACAGGGGGAGCTCTGAAGCTTTCTTT.